The next 16 T cell receptor beta chains were all read from a single sample in a study of cytomegalovirus exposure and HLA in healthy donors. It was with 60 Vbeta and 13 Jbeta primers that the PCR ran. Sequenced by immunoSEQ multiplex PCR; TCRdb stores in-frame clones only, minus some. The data hold about 100,000 clones, with more than 65% observed a single time. Sequencing input: PBMCs. The receptors were sampled from a woman aged 18-30 years in good health and CMV-seropositive.

This chain joins TRBV28 and TRBJ2-2; D is possibly TRBD2 (6 bases). CDR3 length: 13 residues. The V gene's germline CDR1 is MDHEN and CDR2 SYDVKM. Trimming left V 10 bases short and J 2 bases short, with 11 bases between. CDR3 protein: CATPGDNTGELFF. The CDR3 DNA reads as TGTGCCACCCCGGGGGATAACACCGGGGAGCTGTTTTTT.

This clone was recorded only once. The chain joins TRBV27 to TRBJ1-1; D might be TRBD1 (6 bases). Looked up from germline, CDR1 is MNHEY and CDR2 is SMNVEV (reference sequence). The ends were cut back, 8 bases at V and 4 bases at J, with 20 bases in the middle. This CDR3 region has 15 residues. The CDR3 coding sequence is TGTGCCAGCCGTCTCGGGGGCGGGGGCGGCACTGAAGCTTTCTTT. Protein sequence: CASRLGGGGGTEAFF.

This clone was recorded only once. J is TRBJ2-7 and V is TRBV27; 9 nucleotides line up with TRBD1. Germline V gene lookup returns CDR1 MNHEY and CDR2 SMNVEV (reference sequence). The CDR3 extends over 14 amino acids. V shed 4 bases, J shed 2 bases, and the junction held 3 bases outside the gene matches. CDR3 coding DNA: TGTGCCAGCAGTTGGGGGGACAGGGCCTACGAGCAGTACTTC. Translating it yields CASSWGDRAYEQYF.

The chain carries TRBV27 and TRBJ2-2; 8 bases agree with TRBD2. The germline V gene has CDR1 MNHEY and CDR2 SMNVEV (reference sequence). This CDR3 has 17 amino acids. The V and J ends lost 0 bases and 3 bases, in that order; junction bases with no gene match: 6. The CDR3 DNA reads as TGTGCCAGCAGTTTATCTCCGGGAGGGCCCTACACCGGGGAGCTGTTTTTT. This codes for CASSLSPGGPYTGELFF.

The rearrangement joins TRBV6-1 to TRBJ2-7, with TRBD2 matching 9 bases. Germline CDR1 MNHNS, CDR2 SASEGT. With 4 bases clipped from V and 0 bases from J, the junction kept 13 bases outside the gene matches. The CDR3 consists of 18 residues. The CDR3 DNA follows: TGTGCCAGCAGTGTTAGGGACAGCTATAGCGGGAGCTCCTACGAGCAGTACTTC. This encodes CASSVRDSYSGSSYEQYF.

The genes are TRBV7-8 and TRBJ2-5, with TRBD2 matching 12 bases. The DNA end lines up better with TRBJ2-7; the J call may be wrong. The CDR3 loop spans 17 amino acids. From germline, CDR1 is SGHVS and CDR2 FQNEAQ. The chain's CDR3 is CASHIGGLAGVNYEQYF. Here the CDR3 DNA reads TGTGCCAGCCACATAGGGGGACTAGCGGGTGTGAACTACGAGCAGTACTTC.

The chain couples TRBV7-3 to TRBJ2-1; 9 bases align to TRBD2. The CDR3 runs to 15 residues. From germline, CDR1 is SGHTA and CDR2 FQGTGA. Trimming at V came to 5 bases and at J to 3 bases, leaving 5 bases not matched to a gene. This chain's CDR3 is CASSGGSGSYNEQFF. The CDR3 DNA follows: TGTGCCAGCAGCGGGGGTAGCGGGAGCTACAATGAGCAGTTCTTC.

Of note for this clone: The junction does not match germline at one end; this may be a read error. The chain joins TRBV7-2 to TRBJ2-7; TRBD2 matches 12 bases. In germline, CDR1 is SGHTA, CDR2 FQGNSA. CDR3 size: 15 residues. CDR3: CASSLAGGASYEQYF. DNA of the CDR3: TGTGCCAGCAGCCTAGCGGGAGGGGCCTCCTACGAGCAGTACTTC.

V usage is TRBV28 and J usage is TRBJ1-1; D may be TRBD1 (6 bases). Germline V gene data show CDR1 as MDHEN and CDR2 as SYDVKM. Trimming took 3 bases from V and 5 from J, leaving 10 bases between them. The CDR3 loop spans 13 amino acids. In nucleotides, the CDR3 is TGTGCCAGCAGTTTCGGCAGGGGTACTGAAGCTTTCTTT. Its translation: CASSFGRGTEAFF.

V and J are TRBV5-1 and TRBJ1-5; 10 positions agree with TRBD1. Per the germline V gene, CDR1 is SGHRS and CDR2 is YFSETQ. J gave up 6 bases and V 0 bases, and 3 bases lay outside the gene matches. The CDR3 sequence is 15 residues long. CDR3 in amino acids: CASSLGQGAGQPQHF. Here the CDR3 DNA reads TGCGCCAGCAGCTTGGGACAGGGGGCAGGTCAGCCCCAGCATTTT.

The V call is TRBV6-5, the J call TRBJ2-1, with TRBD2 matching 7 bases. V dropped 4 bases and J dropped 0; count of bases not matched to a gene: 3. This CDR3 comprises 15 residues. Germline V lookup: CDR1 MNHEY, CDR2 SVGAGI. CDR3 amino acids: CASSLAGLSYNEQFF. CDR3 in DNA: TGTGCCAGCAGTTTAGCGGGTCTCTCCTACAATGAGCAGTTCTTC.

The rearrangement joins TRBV20-1 to TRBJ1-2; the D is unclear. V shed 6 bases and J shed 5 bases, with 10 bases lying between them. CDR3 length: 11 residues. Germline V gene lookup returns CDR1 DFQATT and CDR2 SNEGSKA (reference sequence). The CDR3, as DNA: TGCAGTGCCTCGACGGAGTATGGCTACACCTTC. Its protein is CSASTEYGYTF.

The rearrangement uses TRBV4-3 and TRBJ2-3; possibly TRBD1 for D (6 bases). Germline V CDR1 and CDR2: LGHNA, YSLEER. This CDR3 is 16 amino acids long. Trimming left V 1 base short and J 4 bases short, with 15 bases between. As DNA, the CDR3 is TGCGCCAGCAGCCAAGGGAACGCAGGGGCCCCAGATACGCAGTATTTT. This gives the protein CASSQGNAGAPDTQYF.

CDR3 region: CASSQGDRGNEQFF. CDR3 nucleotide sequence: TGTGCCAGCAGCCAAGGGGACAGGGGTAATGAGCAGTTCTTC. This rearrangement joins TRBV4-2 to TRBJ2-1; 10 bases agree with TRBD1. Trimming at V came to 1 base and at J to 7 bases, leaving 1 base not matched to a gene. The CDR3 is 14 amino acids. Germline-derived CDR1 and CDR2 are LGHNA and YNFKEQ.

To note about this clone: Other DNA sequences in this sample translate to the same CDR3. V gene TRBV18 combines with J gene TRBJ2-3; D is unclear. V was shortened by 3 bases and J by 3 bases, with 7 bases between the two germline ends. The V gene's germline CDR1 is KGHSH and CDR2 LQKENI. The CDR3 totals 13 residues. This chain's CDR3 is CASSPSGTDTQYF. The CDR3 DNA sequence: TGTGCCAGCTCACCGTCCGGGACAGATACGCAGTATTTT.

The rearrangement joins TRBV2 to TRBJ2-7, with TRBD2 matching 13 bases. V shed 10 bases and J 1 base; nucleotides not matched to a gene: 13. CDR1 is SNHLY, CDR2 FYNNEI, per germline. The CDR3 is 17 amino acids. The CDR3 DNA is TGTGCCATCGGCGGGACTAGCGGGACCCCATCTTCCTACGAGCAGTACTTC. It yields the protein CAIGGTSGTPSSYEQYF.